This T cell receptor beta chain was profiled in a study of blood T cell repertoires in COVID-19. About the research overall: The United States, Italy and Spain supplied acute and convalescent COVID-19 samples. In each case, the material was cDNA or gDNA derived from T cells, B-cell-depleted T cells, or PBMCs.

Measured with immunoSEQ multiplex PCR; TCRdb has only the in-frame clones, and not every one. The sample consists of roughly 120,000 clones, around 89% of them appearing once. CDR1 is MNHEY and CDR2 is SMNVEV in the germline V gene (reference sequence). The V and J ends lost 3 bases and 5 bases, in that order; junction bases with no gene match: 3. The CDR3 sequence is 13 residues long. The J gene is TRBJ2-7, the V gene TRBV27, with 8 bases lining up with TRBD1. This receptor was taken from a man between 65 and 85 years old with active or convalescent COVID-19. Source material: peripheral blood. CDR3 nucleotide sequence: TGTGCCAGCAGTTTGGCAGGGGGCGACGAGCAGTACTTC. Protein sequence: CASSLAGGDEQYF.